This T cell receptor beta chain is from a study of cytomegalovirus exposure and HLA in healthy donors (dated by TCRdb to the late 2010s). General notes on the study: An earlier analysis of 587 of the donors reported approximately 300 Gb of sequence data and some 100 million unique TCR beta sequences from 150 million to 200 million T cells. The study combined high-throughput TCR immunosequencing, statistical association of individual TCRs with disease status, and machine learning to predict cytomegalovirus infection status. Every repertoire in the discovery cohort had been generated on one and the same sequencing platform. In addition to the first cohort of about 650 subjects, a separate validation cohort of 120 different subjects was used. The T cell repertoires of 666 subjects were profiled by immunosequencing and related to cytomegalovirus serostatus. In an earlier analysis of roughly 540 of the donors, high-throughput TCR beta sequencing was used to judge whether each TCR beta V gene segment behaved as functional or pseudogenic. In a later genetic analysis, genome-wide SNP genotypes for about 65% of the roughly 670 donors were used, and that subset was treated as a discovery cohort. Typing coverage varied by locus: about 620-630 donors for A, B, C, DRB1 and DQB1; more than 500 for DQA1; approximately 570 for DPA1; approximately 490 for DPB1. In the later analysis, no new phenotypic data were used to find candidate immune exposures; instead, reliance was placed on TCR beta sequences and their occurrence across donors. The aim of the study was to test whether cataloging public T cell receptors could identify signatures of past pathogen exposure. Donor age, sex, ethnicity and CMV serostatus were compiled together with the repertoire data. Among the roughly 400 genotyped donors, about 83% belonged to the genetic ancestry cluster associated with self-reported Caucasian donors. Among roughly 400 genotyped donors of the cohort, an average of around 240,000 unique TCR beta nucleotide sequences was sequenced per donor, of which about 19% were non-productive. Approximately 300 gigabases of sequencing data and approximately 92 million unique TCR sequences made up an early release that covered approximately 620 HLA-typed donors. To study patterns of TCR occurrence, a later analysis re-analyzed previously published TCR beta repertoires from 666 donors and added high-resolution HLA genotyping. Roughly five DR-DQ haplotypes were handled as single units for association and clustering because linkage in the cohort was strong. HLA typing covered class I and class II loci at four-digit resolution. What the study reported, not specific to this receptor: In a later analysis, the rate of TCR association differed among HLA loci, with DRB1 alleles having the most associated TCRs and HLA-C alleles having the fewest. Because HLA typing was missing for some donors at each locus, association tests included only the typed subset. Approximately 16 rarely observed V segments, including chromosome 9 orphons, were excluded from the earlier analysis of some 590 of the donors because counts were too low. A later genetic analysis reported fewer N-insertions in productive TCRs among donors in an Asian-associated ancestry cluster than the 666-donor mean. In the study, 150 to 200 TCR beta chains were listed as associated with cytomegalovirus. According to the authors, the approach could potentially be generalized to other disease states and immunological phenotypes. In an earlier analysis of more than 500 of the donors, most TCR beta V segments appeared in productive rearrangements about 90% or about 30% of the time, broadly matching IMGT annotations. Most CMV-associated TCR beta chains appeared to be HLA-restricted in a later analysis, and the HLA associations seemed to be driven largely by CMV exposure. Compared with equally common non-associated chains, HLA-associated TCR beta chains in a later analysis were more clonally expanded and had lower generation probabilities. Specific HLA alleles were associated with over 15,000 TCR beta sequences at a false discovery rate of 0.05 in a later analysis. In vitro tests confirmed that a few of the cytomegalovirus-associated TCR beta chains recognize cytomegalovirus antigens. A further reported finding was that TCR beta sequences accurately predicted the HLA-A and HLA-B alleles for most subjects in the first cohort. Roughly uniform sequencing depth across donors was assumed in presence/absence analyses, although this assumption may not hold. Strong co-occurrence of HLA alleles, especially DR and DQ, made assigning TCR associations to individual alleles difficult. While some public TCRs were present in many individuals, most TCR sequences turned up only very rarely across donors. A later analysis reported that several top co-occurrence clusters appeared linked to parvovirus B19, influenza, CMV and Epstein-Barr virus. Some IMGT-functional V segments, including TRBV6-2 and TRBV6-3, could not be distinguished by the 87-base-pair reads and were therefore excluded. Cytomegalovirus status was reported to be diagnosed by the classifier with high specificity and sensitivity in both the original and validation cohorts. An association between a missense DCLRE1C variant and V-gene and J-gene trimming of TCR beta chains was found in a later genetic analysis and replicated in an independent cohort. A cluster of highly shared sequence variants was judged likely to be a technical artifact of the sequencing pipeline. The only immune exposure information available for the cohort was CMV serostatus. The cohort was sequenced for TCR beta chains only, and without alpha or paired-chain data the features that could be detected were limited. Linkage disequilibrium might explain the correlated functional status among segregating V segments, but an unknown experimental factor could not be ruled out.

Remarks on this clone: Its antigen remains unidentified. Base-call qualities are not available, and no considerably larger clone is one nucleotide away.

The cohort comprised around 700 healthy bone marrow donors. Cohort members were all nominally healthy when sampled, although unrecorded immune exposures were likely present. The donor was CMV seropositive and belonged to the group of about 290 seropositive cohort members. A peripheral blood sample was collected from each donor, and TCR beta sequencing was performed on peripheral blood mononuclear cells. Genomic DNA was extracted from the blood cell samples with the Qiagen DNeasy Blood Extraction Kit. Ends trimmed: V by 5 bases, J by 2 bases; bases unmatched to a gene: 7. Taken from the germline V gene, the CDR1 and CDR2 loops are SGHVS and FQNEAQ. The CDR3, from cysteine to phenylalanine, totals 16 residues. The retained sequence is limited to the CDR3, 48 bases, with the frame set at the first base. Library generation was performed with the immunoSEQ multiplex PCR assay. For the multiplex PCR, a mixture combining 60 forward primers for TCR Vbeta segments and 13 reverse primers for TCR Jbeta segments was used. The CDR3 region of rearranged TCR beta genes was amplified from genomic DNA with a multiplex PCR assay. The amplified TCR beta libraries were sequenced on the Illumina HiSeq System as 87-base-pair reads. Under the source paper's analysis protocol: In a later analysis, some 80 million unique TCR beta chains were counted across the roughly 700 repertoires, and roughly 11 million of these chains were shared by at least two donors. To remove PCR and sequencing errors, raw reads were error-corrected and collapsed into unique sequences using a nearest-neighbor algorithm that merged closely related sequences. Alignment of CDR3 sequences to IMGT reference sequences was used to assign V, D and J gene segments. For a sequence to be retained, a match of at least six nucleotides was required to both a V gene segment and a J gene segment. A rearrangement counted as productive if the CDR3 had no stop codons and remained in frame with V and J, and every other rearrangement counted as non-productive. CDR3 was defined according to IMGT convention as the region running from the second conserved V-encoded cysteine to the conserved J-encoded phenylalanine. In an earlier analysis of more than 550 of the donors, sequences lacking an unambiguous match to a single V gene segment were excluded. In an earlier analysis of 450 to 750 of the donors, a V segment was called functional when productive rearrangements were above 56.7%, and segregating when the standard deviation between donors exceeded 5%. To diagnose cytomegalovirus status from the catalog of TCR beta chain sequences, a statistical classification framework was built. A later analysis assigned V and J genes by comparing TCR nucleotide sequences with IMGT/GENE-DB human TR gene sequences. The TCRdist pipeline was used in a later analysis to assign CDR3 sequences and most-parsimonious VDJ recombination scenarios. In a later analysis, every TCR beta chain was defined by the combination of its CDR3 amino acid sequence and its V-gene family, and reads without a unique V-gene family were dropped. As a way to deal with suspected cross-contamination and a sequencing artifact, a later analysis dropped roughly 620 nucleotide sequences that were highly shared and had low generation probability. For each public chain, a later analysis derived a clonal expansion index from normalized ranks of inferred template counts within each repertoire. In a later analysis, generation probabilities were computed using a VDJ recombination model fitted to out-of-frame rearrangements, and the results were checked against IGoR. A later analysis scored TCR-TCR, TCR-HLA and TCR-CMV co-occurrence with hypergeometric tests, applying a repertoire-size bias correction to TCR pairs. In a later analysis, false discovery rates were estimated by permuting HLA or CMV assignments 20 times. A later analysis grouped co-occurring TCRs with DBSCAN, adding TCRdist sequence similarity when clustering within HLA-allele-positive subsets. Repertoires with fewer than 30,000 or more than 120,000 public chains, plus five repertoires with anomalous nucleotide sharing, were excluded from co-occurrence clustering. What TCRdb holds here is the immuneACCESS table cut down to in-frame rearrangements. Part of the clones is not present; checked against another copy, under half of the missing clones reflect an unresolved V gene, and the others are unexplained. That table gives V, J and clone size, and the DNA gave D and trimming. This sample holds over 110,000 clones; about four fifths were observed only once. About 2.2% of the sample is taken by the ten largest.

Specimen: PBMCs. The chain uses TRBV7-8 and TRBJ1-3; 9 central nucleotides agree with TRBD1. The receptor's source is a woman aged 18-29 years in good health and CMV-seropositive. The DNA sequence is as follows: TGTGCCAGCAGCAGTGGACAGGGGATTCCTGGAAACACCATATATTTT. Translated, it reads CASSSGQGIPGNTIYF.